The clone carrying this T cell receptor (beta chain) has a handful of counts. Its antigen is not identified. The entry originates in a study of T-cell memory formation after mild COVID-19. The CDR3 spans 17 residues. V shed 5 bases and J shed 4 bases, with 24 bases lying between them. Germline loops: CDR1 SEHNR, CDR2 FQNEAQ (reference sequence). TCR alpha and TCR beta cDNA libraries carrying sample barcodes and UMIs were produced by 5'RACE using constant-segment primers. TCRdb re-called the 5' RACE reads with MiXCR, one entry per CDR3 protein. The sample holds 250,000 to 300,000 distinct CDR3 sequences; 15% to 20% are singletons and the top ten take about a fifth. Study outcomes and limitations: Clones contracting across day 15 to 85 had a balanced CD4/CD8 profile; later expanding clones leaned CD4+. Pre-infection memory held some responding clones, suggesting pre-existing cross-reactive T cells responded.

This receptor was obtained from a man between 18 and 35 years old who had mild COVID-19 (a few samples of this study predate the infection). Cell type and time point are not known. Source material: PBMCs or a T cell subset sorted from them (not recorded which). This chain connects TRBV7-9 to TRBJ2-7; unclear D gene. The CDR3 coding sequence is TGTGCCAGCAGCGGCCAATTGGCCATGGGTGACCTGTACGAGCAGTACTTC. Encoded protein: CASSGQLAMGDLYEQYF.